A single sample is the source of the 2 T cell receptor beta chains below, sequenced in a study of cytomegalovirus exposure and HLA in healthy donors. The primer mix had 60 Vbeta and 13 Jbeta primers. Profiling relied on immunoSEQ multiplex PCR, and the TCRdb table lists in-frame clones only, not all of them. This repertoire shows tens of thousands of clones, approximately 78% found once; its top ten account for 9% to 10%. Sequenced: PBMCs. Source of these receptors: a man aged 35 to 55 in good health and CMV-seronegative.

This clone was counted only a few times. The chain is built from TRBV5-1 and TRBJ1-2; D is perhaps TRBD1 (5 bases). The germline gives CDR1 SGHRS, CDR2 YFSETQ. CDR3 length: 13 amino acids. Trimming took off 4 bases at V and 2 bases at J, with 9 bases between the two ends. In DNA form, the CDR3 reads TGCGCCAGCAGCCAAAGACAGAACTATGGCTACACCTTC. It translates to CASSQRQNYGYTF.

The V call is TRBV5-1, the J call TRBJ1-2, with D unresolved. This CDR3 has 15 amino acids. V dropped 1 base and J dropped 5 bases, with 15 bases sitting between them. CDR1 and CDR2 from the germline V gene are SGHRS and YFSETQ. CDR3 sequence reads: CASSLLPNAVYGYTF. The CDR3 nucleotides are TGCGCCAGCAGCTTGCTTCCAAACGCGGTGTATGGCTACACCTTC.